The TCR beta chain described here comes from a study of pediatric ulcerative colitis. Regarding this clone: What it binds is unknown.

The assay was immunoSEQ multiplex PCR, and TCRdb's table has in-frame clones only and misses some. The data contain about 36,000 clones, 73% of them seen just once; the ten biggest clones take up about 0.71%. Study findings and constraints: Two rectal CDR3 clonotypes occurred in all ulcerative colitis patients. Blood-rectal clonal overlap within each person was significantly higher in ulcerative colitis patients than controls.

Rectal tissue came from one to two pinch biopsies taken at colonoscopy. The origin of this receptor is a boy between 10 and 17 years old with moderate ulcerative colitis. Material for sequencing was gut tissue.

DNA of the CDR3: TGCGCCAGCAGCTTTAGAGGGGCCTCCTACAATGAGCAGTTCTTC. Translation gives CASSFRGASYNEQFF. The chain carries TRBV5-1 and TRBJ2-1, with D perhaps TRBD1 or TRBD2 (5 bases each). V dropped 2 bases and J dropped 0 bases, with 9 bases sitting between them. In germline, CDR1 is SGHRS, CDR2 YFSETQ. The CDR3 totals 15 residues.